The present T cell receptor (beta chain) was sequenced within a study of regulatory T cells in long-lasting Graves disease. The trim removed 5 bases at V and 5 bases at J, leaving 4 bases unmatched. The CDR3 consists of 14 residues. Germline values: CDR1 LNHDA, CDR2 SQIVND (reference sequence). Worth noting for this clonotype: Its matching antigen is unknown.

Findings and limits, study-wide: Relative to newly diagnosed Graves' patients, persistent ones had lower TCR diversity.

Time point indicated: newly diagnosed GD, antithyroid drugs for less than 3 months. Construction of the TCR library relied on RNA isolated from PBMCs. By American Thyroid Association guidelines, Graves' disease was diagnosed in the cohort. With EDTA tubes as the receptacles, about 9 milliliters of peripheral blood were drawn. Investigators prepared the TCR beta libraries by applying iRepertoire HTBI primers and Arm-PCR of CDR3 regions. One entry per CDR3 protein results from TCRdb running MiXCR on the multiplex PCR reads. This table has 350,000 to 450,000 distinct CDR3 sequences, approximately 15% appearing once. The same data also went into a second study, on T cells in Graves' hyperthyroidism and ophthalmopathy.

The chain joins TRBV19 to TRBJ1-5; 9 bases fit TRBD1. This clonotype originated in a man aged 40-55 years with Graves disease. Sequences were derived from peripheral blood mononuclear cells (PBMCs), sampled at new diagnosis, from a patient treated with antithyroid drugs. DNA for the CDR3: TGTGCCAGTAGTCAACAGGGGGCGTATCAGCCCCAGCATTTT. Translated: CASSQQGAYQPQHF.